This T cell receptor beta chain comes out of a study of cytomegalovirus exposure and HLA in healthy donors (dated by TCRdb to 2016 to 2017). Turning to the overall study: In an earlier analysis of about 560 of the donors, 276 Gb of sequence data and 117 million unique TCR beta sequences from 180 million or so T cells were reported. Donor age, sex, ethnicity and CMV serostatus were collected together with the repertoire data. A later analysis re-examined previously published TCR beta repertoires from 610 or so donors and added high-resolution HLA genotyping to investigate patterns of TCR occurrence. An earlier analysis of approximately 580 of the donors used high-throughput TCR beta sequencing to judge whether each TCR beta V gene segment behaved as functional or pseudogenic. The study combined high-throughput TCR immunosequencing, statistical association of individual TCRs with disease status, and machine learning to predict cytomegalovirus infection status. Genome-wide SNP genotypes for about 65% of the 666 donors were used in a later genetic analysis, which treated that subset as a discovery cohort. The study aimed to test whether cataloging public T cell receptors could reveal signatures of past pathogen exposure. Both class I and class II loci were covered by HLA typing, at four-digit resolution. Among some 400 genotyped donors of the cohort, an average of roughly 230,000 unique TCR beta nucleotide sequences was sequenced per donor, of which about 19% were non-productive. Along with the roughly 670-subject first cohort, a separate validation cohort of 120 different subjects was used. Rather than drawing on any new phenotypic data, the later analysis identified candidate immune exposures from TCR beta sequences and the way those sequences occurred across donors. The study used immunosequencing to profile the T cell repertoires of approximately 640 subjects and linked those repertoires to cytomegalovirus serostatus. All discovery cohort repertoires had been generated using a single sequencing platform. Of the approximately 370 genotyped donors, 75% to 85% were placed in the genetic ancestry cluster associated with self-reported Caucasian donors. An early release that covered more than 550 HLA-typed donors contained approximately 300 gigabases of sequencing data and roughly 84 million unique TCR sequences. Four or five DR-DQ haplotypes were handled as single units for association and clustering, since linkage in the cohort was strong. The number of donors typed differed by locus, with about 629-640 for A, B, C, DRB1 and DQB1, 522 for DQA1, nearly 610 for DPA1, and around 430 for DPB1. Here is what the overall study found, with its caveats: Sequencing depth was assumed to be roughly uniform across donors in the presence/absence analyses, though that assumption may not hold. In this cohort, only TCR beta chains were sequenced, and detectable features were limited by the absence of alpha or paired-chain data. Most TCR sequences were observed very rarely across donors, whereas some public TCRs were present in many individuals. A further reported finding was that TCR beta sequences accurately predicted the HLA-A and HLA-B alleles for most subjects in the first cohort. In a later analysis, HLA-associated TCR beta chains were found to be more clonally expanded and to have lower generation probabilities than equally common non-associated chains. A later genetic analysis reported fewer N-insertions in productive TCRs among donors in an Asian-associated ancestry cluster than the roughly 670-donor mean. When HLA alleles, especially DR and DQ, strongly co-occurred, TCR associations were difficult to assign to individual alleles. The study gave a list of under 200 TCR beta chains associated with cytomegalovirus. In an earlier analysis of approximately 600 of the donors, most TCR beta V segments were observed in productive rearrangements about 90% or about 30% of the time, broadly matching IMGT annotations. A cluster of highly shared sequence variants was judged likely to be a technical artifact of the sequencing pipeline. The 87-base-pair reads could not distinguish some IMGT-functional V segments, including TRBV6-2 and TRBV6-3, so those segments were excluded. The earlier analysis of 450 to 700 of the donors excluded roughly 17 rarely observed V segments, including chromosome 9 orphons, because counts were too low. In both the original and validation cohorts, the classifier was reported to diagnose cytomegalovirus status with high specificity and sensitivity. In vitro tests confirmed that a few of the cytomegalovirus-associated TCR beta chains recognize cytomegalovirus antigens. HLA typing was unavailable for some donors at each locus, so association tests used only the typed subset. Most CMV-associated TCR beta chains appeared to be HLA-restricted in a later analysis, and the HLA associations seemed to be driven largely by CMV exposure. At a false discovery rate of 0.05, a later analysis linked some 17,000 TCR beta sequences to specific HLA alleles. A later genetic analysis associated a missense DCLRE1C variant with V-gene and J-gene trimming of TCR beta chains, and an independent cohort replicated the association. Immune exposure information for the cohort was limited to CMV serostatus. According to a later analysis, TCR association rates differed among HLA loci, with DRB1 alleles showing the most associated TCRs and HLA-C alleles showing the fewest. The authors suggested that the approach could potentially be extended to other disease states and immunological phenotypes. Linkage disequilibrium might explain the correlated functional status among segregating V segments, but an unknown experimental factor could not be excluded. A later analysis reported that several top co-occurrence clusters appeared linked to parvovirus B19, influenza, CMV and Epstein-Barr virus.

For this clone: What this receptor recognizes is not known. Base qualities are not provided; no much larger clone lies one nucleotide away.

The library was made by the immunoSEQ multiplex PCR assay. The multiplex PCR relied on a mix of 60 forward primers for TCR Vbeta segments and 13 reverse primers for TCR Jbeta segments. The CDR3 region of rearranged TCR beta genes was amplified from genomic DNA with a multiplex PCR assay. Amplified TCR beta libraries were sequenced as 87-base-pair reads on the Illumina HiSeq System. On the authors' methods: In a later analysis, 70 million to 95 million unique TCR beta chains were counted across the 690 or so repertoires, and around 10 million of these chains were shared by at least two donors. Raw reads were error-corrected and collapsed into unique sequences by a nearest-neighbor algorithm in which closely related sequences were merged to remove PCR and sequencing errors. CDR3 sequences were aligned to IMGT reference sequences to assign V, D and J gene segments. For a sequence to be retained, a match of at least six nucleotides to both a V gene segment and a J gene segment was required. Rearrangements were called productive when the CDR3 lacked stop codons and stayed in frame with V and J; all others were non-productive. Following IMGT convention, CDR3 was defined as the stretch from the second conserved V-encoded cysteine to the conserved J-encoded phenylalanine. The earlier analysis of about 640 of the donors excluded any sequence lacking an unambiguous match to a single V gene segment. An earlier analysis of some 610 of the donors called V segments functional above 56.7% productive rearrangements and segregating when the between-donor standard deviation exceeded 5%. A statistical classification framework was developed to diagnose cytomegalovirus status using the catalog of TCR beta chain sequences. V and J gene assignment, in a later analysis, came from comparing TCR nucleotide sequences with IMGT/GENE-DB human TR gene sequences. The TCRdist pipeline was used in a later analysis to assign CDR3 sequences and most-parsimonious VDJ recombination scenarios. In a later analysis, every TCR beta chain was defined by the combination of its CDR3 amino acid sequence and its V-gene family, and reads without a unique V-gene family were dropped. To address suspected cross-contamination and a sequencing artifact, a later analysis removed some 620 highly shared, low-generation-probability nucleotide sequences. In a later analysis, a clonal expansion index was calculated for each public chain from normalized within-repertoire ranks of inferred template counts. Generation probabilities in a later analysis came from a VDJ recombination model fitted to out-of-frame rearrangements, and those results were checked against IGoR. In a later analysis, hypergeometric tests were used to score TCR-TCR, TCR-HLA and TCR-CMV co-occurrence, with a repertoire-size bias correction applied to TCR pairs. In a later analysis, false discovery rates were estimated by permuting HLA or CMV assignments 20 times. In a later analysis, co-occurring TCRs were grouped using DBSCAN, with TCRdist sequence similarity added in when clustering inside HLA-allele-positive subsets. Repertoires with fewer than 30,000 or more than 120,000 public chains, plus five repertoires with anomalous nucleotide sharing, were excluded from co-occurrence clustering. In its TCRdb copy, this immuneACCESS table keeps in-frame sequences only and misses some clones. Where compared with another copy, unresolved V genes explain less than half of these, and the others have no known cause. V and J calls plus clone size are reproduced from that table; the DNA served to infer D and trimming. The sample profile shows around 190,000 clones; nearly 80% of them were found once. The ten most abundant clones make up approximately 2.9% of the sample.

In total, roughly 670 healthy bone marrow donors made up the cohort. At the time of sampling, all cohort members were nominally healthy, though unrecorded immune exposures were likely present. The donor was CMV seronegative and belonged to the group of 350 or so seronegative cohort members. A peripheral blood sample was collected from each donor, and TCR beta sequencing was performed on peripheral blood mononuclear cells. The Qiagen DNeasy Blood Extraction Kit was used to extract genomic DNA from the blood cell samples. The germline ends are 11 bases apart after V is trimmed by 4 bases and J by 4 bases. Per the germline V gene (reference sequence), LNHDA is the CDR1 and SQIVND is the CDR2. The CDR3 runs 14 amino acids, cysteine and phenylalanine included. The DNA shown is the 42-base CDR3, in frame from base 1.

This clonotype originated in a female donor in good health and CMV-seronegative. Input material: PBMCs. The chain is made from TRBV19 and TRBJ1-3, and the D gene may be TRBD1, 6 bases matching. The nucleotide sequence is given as TGTGCCAGTAGTAGGGACACAGAAGGAAACACCATATATTTT. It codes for CASSRDTEGNTIYF.